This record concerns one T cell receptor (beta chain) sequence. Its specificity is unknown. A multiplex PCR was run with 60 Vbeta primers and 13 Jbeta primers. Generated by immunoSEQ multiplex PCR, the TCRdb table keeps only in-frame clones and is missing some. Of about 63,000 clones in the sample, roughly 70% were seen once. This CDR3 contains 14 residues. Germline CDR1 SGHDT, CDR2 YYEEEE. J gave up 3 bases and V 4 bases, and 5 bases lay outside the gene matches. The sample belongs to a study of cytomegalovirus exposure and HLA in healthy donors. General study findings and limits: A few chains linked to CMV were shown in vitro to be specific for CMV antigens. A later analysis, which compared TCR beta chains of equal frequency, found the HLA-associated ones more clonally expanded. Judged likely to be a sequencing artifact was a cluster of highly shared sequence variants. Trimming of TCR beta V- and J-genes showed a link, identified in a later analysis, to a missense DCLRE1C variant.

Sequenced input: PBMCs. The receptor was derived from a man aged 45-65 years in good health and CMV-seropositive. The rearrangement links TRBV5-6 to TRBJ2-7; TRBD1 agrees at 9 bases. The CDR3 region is CASSGGTGSYEQYF. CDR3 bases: TGTGCCAGCAGCGGCGGGACAGGGAGCTACGAGCAGTACTTC.